This is a list of T cell receptor beta chains from one sample in a study of T cell repertoires in cytomegalovirus infection. TCRdb reprocessed the reads via MiXCR and lists one record per CDR3 protein. This sample carries about 530,000 distinct CDR3 sequences, around a quarter of them seen once, and the ten largest clones take less than 15%. Sequenced sample: PBMCs. These receptor sequences come from a human donor in good health (CMV status not recorded). Some clones in this sample may be carry-over from other donors' samples. Each CDR3 is given with its conserved first and last residue. D genes are given only for firm matches.

CDR3 protein: CASSQILSVIAGGTGELFF
V gene: TRBV4-3
J gene: TRBJ2-2
D gene: TRBD2

CDR3 protein: CASSSDRGGYEQYF
V gene: TRBV12-3/TRBV12-4
J gene: TRBJ2-7
D gene: TRBD1

CDR3 protein: CASSWSSNTEAFF
V gene: TRBV27
J gene: TRBJ1-1
D gene: .

CDR3 protein: CASRPSGVMNTEAFF
V gene: TRBV7-2
J gene: TRBJ1-1
D gene: .

CDR3 protein: CASSLALTSGRGEQYF
V gene: TRBV5-4
J gene: TRBJ2-7
D gene: TRBD2

CDR3 protein: CATSDLRGTGELFF
V gene: TRBV24-1
J gene: TRBJ2-2
D gene: .

CDR3 protein: CASRQGAGETQYF
V gene: TRBV2
J gene: TRBJ2-5
D gene: TRBD1

CDR3 protein: CASTRQGTSGKLFF
V gene: TRBV2
J gene: TRBJ1-4
D gene: TRBD1

CDR3 protein: CASSLEGRVDEKLFF
V gene: TRBV5-4
J gene: TRBJ1-4
D gene: .

CDR3 protein: CASSPGTAFNSPLHF
V gene: TRBV6-5
J gene: TRBJ1-6
D gene: TRBD1

CDR3 protein: CASSEIHGNTEAFF
V gene: TRBV6-1
J gene: TRBJ1-1
D gene: .

CDR3 protein: CASILQGASYNSPLHF
V gene: TRBV6-8
J gene: TRBJ1-6
D gene: TRBD1

CDR3 protein: CASSPGQGNTYGYTF
V gene: TRBV6-6
J gene: TRBJ1-2
D gene: TRBD1

CDR3 protein: CASSDSSDTQYF
V gene: TRBV2
J gene: TRBJ2-3
D gene: .

CDR3 protein: CASRRPPTSGRAAGELFF
V gene: TRBV7-9
J gene: TRBJ2-2
D gene: TRBD2